A single T cell receptor (beta chain) is shown here with its context. The antigen is not known. The source of the sample is a study of T cell responses to AZD1222 COVID-19 vaccine. The study's findings and limits: After the peak T cell response, and only then, were repertoires sampled. Of the AZD1222 recipients, only six were seropositive at baseline. Increases in Spike-specific TCR breadth and depth were seen after two AZD1222 doses. The span of vaccine-associated CD4 TCRs extended across spike, with dominance at 160-218 and 743-854.

The method was immunoSEQ multiplex PCR; TCRdb's version includes in-frame clones alone and lacks a portion of them. The profile covers nearly 200,000 clones, with under 95% appearing a single time and roughly 0.99% taken by the ten largest. The CDR3 is made up of 14 amino acids. Germline values: CDR1 SNHLY, CDR2 FYNNEI. V dropped 5 bases and J dropped 8; count of bases not matched to a gene: 5. The chain has TRBV2 and TRBJ1-6, with TRBD1 identical over 8 bases. Specimen: peripheral blood, collected 28 days after the second AZD1222 dose. The sequence was collected from an adult who received the AZD1222 COVID-19 vaccine. Here the CDR3 reads CASSPDRGDSPLHF. The CDR3 DNA sequence: TGTGCCAGCAGTCCCGACAGGGGAGATTCACCCCTCCACTTT.